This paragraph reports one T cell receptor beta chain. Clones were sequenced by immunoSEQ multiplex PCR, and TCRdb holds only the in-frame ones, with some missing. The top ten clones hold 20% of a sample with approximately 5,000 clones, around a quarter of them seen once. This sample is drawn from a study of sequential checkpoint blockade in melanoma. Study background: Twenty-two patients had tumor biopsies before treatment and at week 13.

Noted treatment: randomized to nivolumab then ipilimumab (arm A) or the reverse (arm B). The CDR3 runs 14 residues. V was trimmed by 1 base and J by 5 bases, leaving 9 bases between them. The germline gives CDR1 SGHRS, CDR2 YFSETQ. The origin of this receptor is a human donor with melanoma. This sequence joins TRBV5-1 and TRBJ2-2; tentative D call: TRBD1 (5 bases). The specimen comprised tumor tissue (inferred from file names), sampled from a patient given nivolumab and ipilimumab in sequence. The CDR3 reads CASSLSPGTGELFF. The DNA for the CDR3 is TGCGCCAGCAGCTTGTCACCAGGGACCGGGGAGCTGTTTTTT. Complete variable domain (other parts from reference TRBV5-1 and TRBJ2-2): KAGVTQTPRYLIKTRGQQVTLSCSPISGHRSVSWYQQTPGQGLQFLFEYFSETQRNKGNFPGRFSGRQFSNSRSEMNVSTLELGDSALYLCASSLSPGTGELFFGEGSRLTVL.